The 21 T cell receptor beta chains in this list originate from one sample, sequenced in a study of T cell clonality in common variable immunodeficiency. Points from the study as a whole: Fewer deletions and N-nucleotide insertions were reportedly seen in common variable immunodeficiency TCR beta sequences.

No antigen has been assigned to these receptors. Only in-frame clones appear in the TCRdb table, and some are missing; sequencing was by immunoSEQ multiplex PCR. The sample is made up of some 30,000 clones, none counted only once. Sequenced input: peripheral blood mononuclear cells. The source is a human donor with common variable immunodeficiency.

On this clone: Read sequence stops 3 residues before the CDR3 end, and the germline J gene provides the missing end. The chain joins TRBV30 to TRBJ1-1; 8 bases are shared with TRBD1. The CDR3 length is 12 residues. V shed 5 bases, J shed 1 base, and the junction held 0 bases outside the gene matches. CDR1 is GTSNPN and CDR2 is SVGIG in the germline V gene (reference sequence). The CDR3 spells CAWGTGNTEAFF. The covered CDR3 bases are TGTGCCTGGGGGACAGGGAACACTGAA.

Concerning this clone: The read terminates 3 residues ahead of where the CDR3 ends, so the germline J gene completes it. V is TRBV11-2 and J is TRBJ2-3; D is unresolved. Germline CDR1 is SGHAT and CDR2 is FQNNGV. With 7 bases removed from V and 4 bases from J, the gap between germline ends came to 12 bases. CDR3 length: 13 residues. The CDR3 reads CASINPPADTQYF. Incomplete CDR3 DNA: TGTGCCAGCATCAACCCTCCGGCAGATACG.

In this sample, this clone turned up a few times. Coverage ceases 3 residues before the CDR3 finishes, and the germline J gene fills in the end. The V and J genes are TRBV7-9 and TRBJ2-7, with TRBD2 identical over 7 bases. V gave up 6 bases and J gave up 0 bases; unmatched junction bases: 5. The CDR3 is made up of 14 amino acids. CDR1 and CDR2 from the germline V gene are SEHNR and FQNEAQ (reference sequence). CDR3 bases read: TGTGCCAGCAGTCCAAGGACTAGCTCCTACGAG. This sequence encodes CASSPRTSSYE. The full CDR3 sequence reads CASSPRTSSYEQYF.

This clone has just a few counts. The CDR3 extends 3 residues past the end of the read, so its final part is completed from the germline J gene. This chain joins TRBV7-9 and TRBJ1-1, with TRBD1 identical over 7 bases. CDR3 length: 13 residues. Germline CDR1 is SEHNR and CDR2 is FQNEAQ (reference sequence). The CDR3 loop is CASSLETGKKAFF. The CDR3 bases that were read are TGTGCCAGCAGCTTAGAGACAGGGAAGAAA.

This clone occurred many times. The sequence runs out 3 residues before the end of the CDR3; the remainder is reconstructed from the germline J gene. The chain uses TRBV18 and TRBJ2-1, with D unclear. Trimming took off 5 bases at V and 2 bases at J, with 16 bases between the two ends. The length of the CDR3 is 16 residues. The germline V gene has CDR1 KGHSH and CDR2 LQKENI. The CDR3 loop reads CASSIFTVGPYNEQFF. The sequenced CDR3 bases are TGTGCCAGCTCAATTTTCACGGTAGGGCCCTACAATGAG.

This clone was observed a handful of times. The read ends 3 residues shy of where the CDR3 ends; the end is completed using the germline J gene. V gene TRBV7-9 combines with J gene TRBJ1-2; no reliable D call. This CDR3 contains 14 residues. Trimming pared 2 bases from V and 0 bases from J, leaving 7 bases between. CDR1 and CDR2 from the germline V gene are SEHNR and FQNEAQ (reference sequence). CDR3 amino acids: CASSLITANYGYTF. The DNA read from the CDR3 is TGTGCCAGCAGCTTAATCACAGCTAACTATGGC.

Note on this clone: The read halts 3 residues ahead of the CDR3 end, with the missing end drawn from the germline J gene. V gene TRBV7-9 combines with J gene TRBJ1-2; D unclear. Germline assignment: CDR1 SEHNR and CDR2 FQNEAQ (reference sequence). The V end was cut by 5 bases, the J end by 5 bases, with 15 bases between. The CDR3 consists of 14 residues. The chain's CDR3 is CASSEQWSGYGYTF. The DNA read from the CDR3 is TGTGCCAGCAGCGAACAGTGGAGCGGGTATGGC.

This clone has just a few counts. From the germline J gene comes the end of the CDR3, since the read stops 3 residues before it. This chain joins TRBV20-1 and TRBJ2-3, with 9 positions matching TRBD1. After removal of 2 bases from V and 4 bases from J, the junction contained 7 bases not matched to a gene. The germline V gene encodes CDR1 DFQATT and CDR2 SNEGSKA (reference sequence). This CDR3 comprises 15 residues. Incomplete CDR3 DNA: TGCAGTGCTAGATCCTGGGGACAGGGAGCAGATACG. Its translation is CSARSWGQGADT. The complete CDR3 protein is CSARSWGQGADTQYF.

This clone was counted a few times. CDR3 DNA (partial): TGTGCCAGCAAACAGGGGGCGGAATCACCC. This sequence encodes CASKQGAESP. The CDR3 as a whole reads CASKQGAESPLHF. The V and J genes are TRBV19 and TRBJ1-6; 9 nucleotides agree with TRBD1. The read ends 3 residues shy of where the CDR3 ends; the end is completed using the germline J gene. This CDR3 is 13 amino acids long. In germline, CDR1 is LNHDA, CDR2 SQIVND (reference sequence). Unmatched junction bases numbered 7, after V lost 9 bases and J lost 10 bases.

This clone was observed a few times. The sequenced fragment ends 3 residues before the CDR3 boundary, so the rest is inferred from the germline J gene. The chain recombines TRBV6-1 with TRBJ1-2; weak D call: TRBD1 (5 bases). Germline V gives CDR1 MNHNS, CDR2 SASEGT. The V end lost 4 bases, the J end lost 1 base, and 13 bases lay between the germline ends. The CDR3 has 15 amino acids. Incomplete CDR3 DNA: TGTGCCAGCAGTGTTTGGGGCAGACTTAACTATGGC. This gives the protein CASSVWGRLNYG. The whole CDR3 sequence reads CASSVWGRLNYGYTF.

This clone was seen ten or more times. The observed sequence ends 3 residues before the CDR3 terminus, with the missing tail filled in from the germline J gene. The chain is built from TRBV7-2 and TRBJ1-2, with a possible D match to TRBD1 (6 bases). Germline values: CDR1 SGHTA, CDR2 FQGNSA. The CDR3 is 15 residues long. The CDR3 loop is CASSFLRGGLEGYTF. CDR3 DNA, as far as it was read: TGTGCCAGCAGCTTCCTAAGGGGGGGCCTTGAGGGC. Looking up the rest from reference TRBV7-2 and TRBJ1-2 gives the full variable domain: GAGVSQSPSNKVTEKGKDVELRCDPISGHTALYWYRQSLGQGLEFLIYFQGNSAPDKSGLPSDRFSAERTGGSVSTLTIQRTQQEDSAVYLCASSFLRGGLEGYTFGSGTRLTVV.

This clone was seen repeatedly, ten times or more. The limits of the CDR3 on the DNA are not certain, so only TCRdb's listed CDR3 is given. This chain joins TRBV2 and TRBJ1-1; the DNA was not used to check the table's D call, TRBD1. CDR1 SNHLY and CDR2 FYNNEI come from the germline V gene. The CDR3 sequence runs 16 residues, both termini included. CDR3 residues: CASILDSSTMNTEAFF.

As for this clone: The CDR3 extends 3 residues past the end of the read, so its final part is completed from the germline J gene. The V and J genes are TRBV7-2 and TRBJ2-5, with 8 positions matching TRBD1. Per the germline V gene, CDR1 is SGHTA and CDR2 is FQGNSA. This CDR3 spans 15 amino acids. The junction had 10 bases not matched to a gene; V was cut back by 5 bases and J by 5 bases. Partial CDR3 DNA: TGTGCCAGCAGCACCGACAGGGGAATAACGGAGACC. It encodes CASSTDRGITET. The whole CDR3 protein reads CASSTDRGITETQYF.

This clone appeared a few times. The read comes to an end 3 residues before the CDR3 does, leaving the germline J gene to fill in the end. The chain employs TRBV19 and TRBJ1-1, with a possible D match to TRBD1 (5 bases). This CDR3 has 13 amino acids. Trimming took 6 bases from V and 1 from J, leaving 9 bases between them. Germline-derived CDR1 and CDR2 are LNHDA and SQIVND (reference sequence). Partial CDR3 DNA: TGTGCCAGTAGCACGACAGAGAACACTGAA. It yields the protein CASSTTENTE. The full CDR3 protein is CASSTTENTEAFF.

Remarks on this clone: The read ends 3 residues before the CDR3 terminus; that terminus is restored from the germline J gene. The rearrangement uses TRBV18 and TRBJ1-1; no clear D gene. Germline CDR1 and CDR2: KGHSH and LQKENI. V lost 2 bases to trimming and J lost 2 bases, with 9 bases between them. The CDR3 runs 14 residues. The sequenced CDR3 bases are TGTGCCAGCTCACCAGGGCTTGGAAACACTGAA. The encoded protein is CASSPGLGNTE. The CDR3 in full is CASSPGLGNTEAFF.

In its sample, this clone was seen many times. This chain's CDR3 is CASSSGLPNSYEQYF. The DNA read from the CDR3 is TGCGCCAGCAGCTCGGGACTACCAAACTCCTACGAG. The V gene is TRBV5-1, the J gene TRBJ2-7; 7 nucleotides match TRBD2. The CDR3 end falls 3 residues outside the read, so it is completed with the germline J gene. Germline V gives CDR1 SGHRS, CDR2 YFSETQ. V was pared by 3 bases and J by 0 bases, with 6 bases of the junction left unmatched. The CDR3 loop spans 15 amino acids. The whole variable domain, filled in from reference TRBV5-1 and TRBJ2-7, reads KAGVTQTPRYLIKTRGQQVTLSCSPISGHRSVSWYQQTPGQGLQFLFEYFSETQRNKGNFPGRFSGRQFSNSRSEMNVSTLELGDSALYLCASSSGLPNSYEQYFGPGTRLTVT.

As to this clone: The read is 3 residues too short to cover the CDR3 end, so that end is filled in from the germline J gene. The chain uses TRBV30 and TRBJ1-2; D gene uncertain. V was trimmed by 0 bases and J by 3 bases, leaving 8 bases between them. Germline CDR1 reads GTSNPN; CDR2 reads SVGIG (reference sequence). The CDR3 has 13 amino acids. The CDR3 sequence is CAWSVQQYYGYTF. Incomplete CDR3 DNA: TGTGCCTGGAGTGTACAACAGTACTATGGC.

This clone was seen many times. The read terminates 3 residues ahead of where the CDR3 ends, so the germline J gene completes it. V usage is TRBV6-4 and J usage is TRBJ2-2; 8 bases match TRBD1. Per germline, CDR1 MRHNA and CDR2 SNTAGT. J gave up 2 bases and V 6 bases, and 17 bases lay outside the gene matches. The CDR3 runs 19 residues. CDR3 in amino acids: CASRDRRTGPRTNTGELFF. The sequenced CDR3 bases are TGTGCCAGCAGGGACCGGCGGACAGGGCCAAGAACTAACACCGGGGAG.

On this clone itself: The read comes to an end 3 residues before the CDR3 does, leaving the germline J gene to fill in the end. This sequence joins TRBV6-1 and TRBJ1-4; 7 nucleotides match TRBD1. The CDR3 has 14 amino acids. CDR1 and CDR2 (germline): MNHNS, SASEGT. V was pared by 3 bases and J by 8 bases, with 6 bases of the junction left unmatched. CDR3 region: CASSDIGGREKLFF. Incomplete CDR3 DNA: TGTGCCAGCAGTGATATAGGGGGCCGGGAAAAA.

Many counts were recorded for this clone. The CDR3 goes on 3 residues after the read ends, and that part is filled in from the germline J gene. The chain uses TRBV30 and TRBJ2-3; D is uncertain. The V gene lost 2 bases and the J gene lost 0 bases, with 6 bases spanning the gap. This CDR3 has 13 residues. Germline V gene data show CDR1 as GTSNPN and CDR2 as SVGIG (reference sequence). The covered CDR3 bases are TGTGCCTGGAGTTCGGTCAGCACAGATACG. Translating it yields CAWSSVSTDT. In full, the CDR3 is CAWSSVSTDTQYF. Variable domain in full (rest from reference TRBV30 and TRBJ2-3): SQTIHQWPATLVQPVGSPLSLECTVEGTSNPNLYWYRQAAGRGLQLLFYSVGIGQISSEVPQNLSASRPQDRQFILSSKKLLLSDSGFYLCAWSSVSTDTQYFGPGTRLTVL.

The sample holds many counts of this clone. The read halts 3 residues ahead of the CDR3 end, with the missing end drawn from the germline J gene. This chain connects TRBV29-1 to TRBJ2-3, with TRBD2 identical over 7 bases. The V gene's germline CDR1 is SQVTM and CDR2 ANQGSEA. This CDR3 comprises 14 residues. The junction had 10 bases not matched to a gene; V was cut back by 6 bases and J by 4 bases. The CDR3 bases that were read are TGCAGCGTGGGGGGGATTGCTGCTGCAGATACG. It codes for CSVGGIAAADT. The CDR3 in full is CSVGGIAAADTQYF.